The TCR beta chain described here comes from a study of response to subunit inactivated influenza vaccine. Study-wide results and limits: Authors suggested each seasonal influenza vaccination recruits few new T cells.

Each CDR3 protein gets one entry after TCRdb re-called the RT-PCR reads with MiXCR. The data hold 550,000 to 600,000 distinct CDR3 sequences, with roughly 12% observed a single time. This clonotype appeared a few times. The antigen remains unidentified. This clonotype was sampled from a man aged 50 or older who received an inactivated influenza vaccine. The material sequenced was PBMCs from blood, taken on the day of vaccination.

For the CDR3, the DNA is TGTGCCAGCTCACCAAGGTGGGCTTGGGGGAAATCCTCCAGCACAGATACGCAGTATTTT. This translates into CASSPRWAWGKSSSTDTQYF. The chain carries TRBV18 and TRBJ2-3; D may correspond to TRBD1 or TRBD2 (5 bases each). In germline, CDR1 is KGHSH, CDR2 LQKENI. This CDR3 has 20 amino acids. The germline V and J ends were trimmed by 2 bases and 0 bases, with 24 bases remaining between them.